Listed here are 16 T cell receptor beta chains from one sample, sequenced in a study of T cells in localized non-small cell lung cancer. Using immunoSEQ multiplex PCR, the repertoire was profiled, and TCRdb retains in-frame clones only, with some absent. The table lists approximately 23,000 clones, roughly 91% of them singletons. The sequencing used peripheral blood, collected before any cancer treatment. These receptors were taken from a male donor older than 55 with stage I lung adenocarcinoma.

The chain combines TRBV10-3 with TRBJ1-5; D is perhaps TRBD1 (5 bases). The CDR3 sequence is 13 residues long. Germline assignment: CDR1 ENHRY and CDR2 SYGVKD. The V end was cut by 4 bases, the J end by 5 bases, with 9 bases between. The CDR3 region has the DNA TGTGCCATCAGTGGGGAGGGGTATCAGCCCCAGCATTTT. Amino acid sequence: CAISGEGYQPQHF.

The table lists this clone with a count of one. V and J are TRBV27 and TRBJ1-5; no firm D call. The germline V gene encodes CDR1 MNHEY and CDR2 SMNVEV (reference sequence). The CDR3 sequence is 15 residues long. With 2 bases removed from V and 0 bases from J, the gap between germline ends came to 8 bases. In DNA form, the CDR3 reads TGTGCCAGCAGTTTAGCCCGAAATAGCAATCAGCCCCAGCATTTT. Translating it yields CASSLARNSNQPQHF.

V gene TRBV6-1 combines with J gene TRBJ2-7; 7 bases are shared with TRBD1. This CDR3 is 13 amino acids long. Germline V lookup: CDR1 MNHNS, CDR2 SASEGT. J was trimmed by 0 bases and V by 8 bases; bases with no gene match: 4. CDR3 region: CASRDSNSYEQYF. In nucleotides, the CDR3 is TGTGCCAGCCGGGACAGCAACTCCTACGAGCAGTACTTC.

This clone showed up just once. The chain recombines TRBV28 with TRBJ2-1; TRBD2 matches 14 bases. The CDR3 spans 15 residues. Losses at the gene ends were 11 bases for V and 7 bases for J; bases not matched to a gene: 10. Germline CDR1 MDHEN, CDR2 SYDVKM. In nucleotides, the CDR3 is TGTGCCCACTCGGGACTAGCGGGAGATGTGAATGAGCAGTTCTTC. This encodes CAHSGLAGDVNEQFF. Complete variable domain (other parts from reference TRBV28 and TRBJ2-1): DVKVTQSSRYLVKRTGEKVFLECVQDMDHENMFWYRQDPGLGLRLIYFSYDVKMKEKGDIPEGYSVSREKKERFSLILESASTNQTSMYLCAHSGLAGDVNEQFFGPGTRLTVL.

The sample holds one count of this clone. J is TRBJ2-7 and V is TRBV5-6; 8 nucleotides agree with TRBD2. Trimming took 3 bases from V and 9 from J; bases not matched to a gene: 8. The CDR3 is made up of 13 amino acids. The germline CDR1 and CDR2 sequences are SGHDT and YYEEEE. The CDR3 nucleotides are TGTGCCAGCAGCTCCAAAGCGGGAGAGGCGCAGTACTTC. It codes for CASSSKAGEAQYF. Combining the CDR3 with reference TRBV5-6 and TRBJ2-7 gives the whole variable domain DAGVTQSPTHLIKTRGQQVTLRCSPKSGHDTVSWYQQALGQGPQFIFQYYEEEERQRGNFPDRFSGHQFPNYSSELNVNALLLGDSALYLCASSSKAGEAQYFGPGTRLTVT.

The rearrangement links TRBV4-3 to TRBJ2-5, with 10 bases matching TRBD1. Unmatched junction bases numbered 7, after V lost 4 bases and J lost 11 bases. The length of the CDR3 is 13 residues. Germline CDR1 reads LGHNA; CDR2 reads YSLEER. CDR3 residues: CASSPWTGGPQYF. CDR3 DNA sequence: TGCGCCAGCAGCCCCTGGACAGGGGGGCCTCAGTACTTC.

The V call is TRBV7-2, the J call TRBJ2-4; D might be TRBD1 (6 bases). Trimming removed 3 bases from V and 6 bases from J, with 15 bases in between. Germline V gene lookup returns CDR1 SGHTA and CDR2 FQGNSA. The CDR3 is made up of 15 amino acids. The CDR3 is CASSLPGLGANIQYF. CDR3 nucleotides: TGTGCCAGCAGCTTGCCGGGGCTGGGGGCAAACATTCAGTACTTC.

The J gene is TRBJ1-2, the V gene TRBV5-6; no clear D. V was shortened by 2 bases and J by 8 bases, with 10 bases between the two germline ends. The germline V gene has CDR1 SGHDT and CDR2 YYEEEE. The CDR3 spans 12 residues. The CDR3 loop reads CASSLYMQGYTF. In DNA form, the CDR3 reads TGTGCCAGCAGCTTATACATGCAGGGCTACACCTTC.

The J gene is TRBJ2-1, the V gene TRBV7-2; D ambiguous. Germline CDR1 reads SGHTA; CDR2 reads FQGNSA. V was pared by 1 base and J by 8 bases, with 9 bases between. This CDR3 has 13 amino acids. CDR3: CASSLVKLYEQFF. The CDR3 DNA sequence: TGTGCCAGCAGCTTAGTAAAACTATATGAGCAGTTCTTC.

The chain couples TRBV7-7 to TRBJ2-2, with 8 positions matching TRBD1. Trimming took 4 bases from V and 5 from J; bases not matched to a gene: 3. This CDR3 has 14 residues. Germline loops: CDR1 SSHAT, CDR2 FNYEAQ (reference sequence). CDR3 bases: TGTGCCAGCAGCTCAGGGGGCAGGACCGGGGAGCTGTTTTTT. Protein sequence: CASSSGGRTGELFF.

This chain connects TRBV30 to TRBJ1-1; maybe TRBD1 (5 bases). Germline V gene sequence: CDR1 GTSNPN, CDR2 SVGIG (reference sequence). The CDR3 contains 12 residues. CDR3 region: CALGRMNTEAFF. The CDR3 nucleotides are TGTGCTTTGGGGCGGATGAACACTGAAGCTTTCTTT. Together with reference TRBV30 and TRBJ1-1, the CDR3 gives the full variable domain: SQTIHQWPATLVQPVGSPLSLECTVEGTSNPNLYWYRQAAGRGLQLLFYSVGIGQISSEVPQNLSASRPQDRQFILSSKKLLLSDSGFYLCALGRMNTEAFFGQGTRLTVV.

This chain connects TRBV7-8 to TRBJ2-2, with D unresolved. Looked up from germline, CDR1 is SGHVS and CDR2 is FQNEAQ. V was trimmed by 5 bases and J by 2 bases, leaving 12 bases between them. There are 15 residues in the CDR3. CDR3 protein: CASSLDEPNTGELFF. In nucleotides, the CDR3 is TGTGCCAGCAGCCTCGATGAGCCTAACACCGGGGAGCTGTTTTTT.

The V gene is TRBV7-2, the J gene TRBJ2-7; 9 positions agree with TRBD1. Unmatched junction bases numbered 8, after V lost 8 bases and J lost 3 bases. The CDR3 contains 14 residues. Germline V gene data show CDR1 as SGHTA and CDR2 as FQGNSA. For the CDR3, the DNA is TGTGCCAGCGGATCCGGGACAGGGTACTACGAGCAGTACTTC. As protein: CASGSGTGYYEQYF.

The V and J genes are TRBV4-3 and TRBJ1-2; tentatively, D is TRBD1 (6 bases). Germline-derived CDR1 and CDR2 are LGHNA and YSLEER. The length of the CDR3 is 15 residues. Trimming cost V 0 bases and J 6 bases, with 14 bases left between them. CDR3 sequence (DNA): TGCGCCAGCAGCCAAGATATAGGACAGCCAGATGGCTACACCTTC. Translating it yields CASSQDIGQPDGYTF.

The V and J genes are TRBV30 and TRBJ2-3, with 10 bases aligning to TRBD2. CDR3 length: 17 amino acids. Germline V gives CDR1 GTSNPN, CDR2 SVGIG (reference sequence). V trimming: 1 base; J trimming: 2 bases; junction bases outside the gene matches: 9. The CDR3 sequence: CAWSARVAGGSTDTQYF. DNA for the CDR3: TGTGCCTGGAGTGCACGAGTAGCGGGGGGATCCACAGATACGCAGTATTTT.

V and J are TRBV27 and TRBJ2-7; the D is unclear. The germline V and J ends were trimmed by 0 bases and 0 bases, with 9 bases remaining between them. Germline lookup yields CDR1 MNHEY and CDR2 SMNVEV (reference sequence). The CDR3 is 15 residues long. This chain's CDR3 is CASSLSGVGSYEQYF. The CDR3 DNA follows: TGTGCCAGCAGTTTATCAGGAGTGGGCTCCTACGAGCAGTACTTC.